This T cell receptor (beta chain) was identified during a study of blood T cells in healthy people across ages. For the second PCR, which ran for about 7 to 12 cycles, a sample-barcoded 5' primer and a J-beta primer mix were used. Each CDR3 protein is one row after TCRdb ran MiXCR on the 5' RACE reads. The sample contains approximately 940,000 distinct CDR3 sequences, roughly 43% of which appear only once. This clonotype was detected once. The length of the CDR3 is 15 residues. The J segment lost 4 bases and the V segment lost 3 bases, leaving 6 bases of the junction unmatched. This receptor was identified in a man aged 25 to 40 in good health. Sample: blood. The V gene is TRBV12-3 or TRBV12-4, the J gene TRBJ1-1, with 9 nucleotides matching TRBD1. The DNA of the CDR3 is TGTGCCAGCAGTTTGACAGGGGGAGTGGGCACTGAAGCTTTCTTT. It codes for CASSLTGGVGTEAFF.